The 9 T cell receptor beta chains given below trace back to one sample, sequenced in a study of blood T cell repertoires in COVID-19. Sequencing was performed with immunoSEQ multiplex PCR; in TCRdb, only in-frame clones are kept and a portion is missing. The repertoire holds some 250,000 clones, with about 89% as singletons. The sequenced sample consisted of PBMCs or T cells enriched from blood (not recorded which). The receptors derive from a human donor in a cohort exposed to, infected with or recovered from COVID-19 (not recorded which). The donor label of this sample is uncertain.

V usage is TRBV9 and J usage is TRBJ2-5, with 8 bases matching TRBD2. The CDR3 is 16 residues long. Trimming removed 2 bases from V and 5 bases from J; junction bases left unmatched: 11. Germline-derived CDR1 and CDR2 are SGDLS and YYNGEE. The CDR3 DNA follows: TGTGCCAGCAGCGTCTCCGCCGGGACTAGTGAGGAGACCCAGTACTTC. Its protein is CASSVSAGTSEETQYF.

The chain has TRBV11-2 and TRBJ2-3; D is perhaps TRBD2 (6 bases). The CDR3 sequence is 17 residues long. With 3 bases removed from V and 0 bases from J, the gap between germline ends came to 16 bases. CDR1 is SGHAT, CDR2 FQNNGV, per germline. The CDR3 loop reads CASSFLGGEISTDTQYF. The CDR3 DNA reads TGTGCCAGCAGCTTTTTGGGCGGGGAGATTAGCACAGATACGCAGTATTTT. The whole variable domain, filled in from reference TRBV11-2 and TRBJ2-3, reads EAGVAQSPRYKIIEKRQSVAFWCNPISGHATLYWYQQILGQGPKLLIQFQNNGVVDDSQLPKDRFSAERLKGVDSTLKIQPAKLEDSAVYLCASSFLGGEISTDTQYFGPGTRLTVL.

The rearrangement links TRBV9 to TRBJ1-3; D gene unclear. CDR1 and CDR2 (germline): SGDLS, YYNGEE. The CDR3 length is 15 residues. V was trimmed by 3 bases and J by 0 bases, leaving 10 bases between them. CDR3 residues: CASSDDRGSGNTIYF. In DNA form, the CDR3 reads TGTGCCAGCAGCGATGACCGCGGCTCTGGAAACACCATATATTTT.

The chain couples TRBV7-6 to TRBJ1-2, with D possibly being TRBD1 (5 bases). The germline CDR1 and CDR2 sequences are SGHVS and FNYEAQ. The CDR3 contains 14 residues. The ends were cut back, 1 base at V and 5 bases at J, with 11 bases in the middle. CDR3 loop: CASSLGGGEYGYTF. The CDR3 DNA is TGTGCCAGCAGCTTAGGGGGCGGGGAGTATGGCTACACCTTC.

V is TRBV7-9 and J is TRBJ1-1; D unclear. The V and J ends lost 1 base and 1 base respectively, with 10 bases between them. Germline V gene data show CDR1 as SEHNR and CDR2 as FQNEAQ (reference sequence). CDR3 size: 15 residues. This CDR3 reads CASSLVATRNTEAFF. The DNA of the CDR3 is TGTGCCAGCAGCTTAGTTGCGACACGGAACACTGAAGCTTTCTTT. The full variable domain, its missing parts supplied by reference TRBV7-9 and TRBJ1-1, is DTGVSQNPRHKITKRGQNVTFRCDPISEHNRLYWYRQTLGQGPEFLTYFQNEAQLEKSRLLSDRFSAERPKGSFSTLEIQRTEQGDSAMYLCASSLVATRNTEAFFGQGTRLTVV.

The rearrangement joins TRBV19 to TRBJ1-5; the match to TRBD1 covers 8 bases. Germline V CDR1 and CDR2: LNHDA, SQIVND (reference sequence). This CDR3 spans 18 amino acids. Trimming cost V 3 bases and J 3 bases; bases outside gene matches: 13. The CDR3 DNA sequence: TGTGCCAGTAGTATTGCCCGCTGGACAGGGACTTTCAATCAGCCCCAGCATTTT. Translating it yields CASSIARWTGTFNQPQHF.

V is TRBV9 and J is TRBJ1-3, with 7 nucleotides matching TRBD1. The CDR3 extends over 15 amino acids. Germline V gene sequence: CDR1 SGDLS, CDR2 YYNGEE. J gave up 4 bases and V 3 bases, and 7 bases lay outside the gene matches. This CDR3 is CASSAPGQAGNTIYF. The DNA for the CDR3 is TGTGCCAGCAGCGCACCCGGACAGGCCGGAAACACCATATATTTT.

This clone has just one count. V gene TRBV30 combines with J gene TRBJ2-7; D gene uncertain. This CDR3 spans 11 amino acids. V was pared by 2 bases and J by 6 bases, with 8 bases between. CDR1 and CDR2 from the germline V gene are GTSNPN and SVGIG (reference sequence). The CDR3 DNA sequence: TGTGCCTGGAGTAGGCAGGTCGAGCAGTACTTC. Translated, it gives CAWSRQVEQYF.

The genes are TRBV10-3 and TRBJ2-3; 9 bases match TRBD1. Germline-derived CDR1 and CDR2 are ENHRY and SYGVKD. V shed 5 bases and J 4 bases; nucleotides not matched to a gene: 4. This CDR3 region has 14 residues. This CDR3 reads CAISPGTGPDTQYF. The CDR3 DNA reads TGTGCCATCAGTCCCGGGACAGGGCCAGATACGCAGTATTTT.